In its sample, the clone carrying this T cell receptor beta chain was seen once. Its antigen is currently unknown. TCRdb keeps only in-frame clones here, not all; method: immunoSEQ multiplex PCR. The table records tens of thousands of clones, around 89% of them present only once. The data were obtained in a study of OX40 agonist ivuxolimab in advanced cancers. Overall study findings and caveats: Clonal expansion in partial responders at 0.1-3.0 mg/kg ranked among the lowest.

CDR3 length equals 14 residues. Germline CDR1 and CDR2: SQVTM and ANQGSEA. The V end lost 6 bases, the J end lost 5 bases, and 17 bases lay between the germline ends. The receptor was isolated from an adult with an advanced solid tumor such as melanoma, head and neck, liver or kidney cancer. Sequenced here: CD4+ or CD8+ T cells sorted from blood, sampled in a trial of the OX40 agonist ivuxolimab. This sequence joins TRBV29-1 and TRBJ1-5; TRBD1 might be the D (6 bases). The CDR3 sequence: CSVAVGGLDQPQHF. The CDR3 DNA sequence: TGCAGCGTAGCCGTAGGGGGGCTCGATCAGCCCCAGCATTTT.